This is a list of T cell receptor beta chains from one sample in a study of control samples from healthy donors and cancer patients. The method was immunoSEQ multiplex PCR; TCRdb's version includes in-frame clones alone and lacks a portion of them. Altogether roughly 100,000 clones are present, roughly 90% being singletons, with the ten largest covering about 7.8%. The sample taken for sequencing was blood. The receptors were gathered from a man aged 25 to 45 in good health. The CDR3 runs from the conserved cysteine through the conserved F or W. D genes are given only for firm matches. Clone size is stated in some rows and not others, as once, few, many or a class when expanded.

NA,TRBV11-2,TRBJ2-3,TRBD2,CASSRGTSGSLRPPDTQYF,TGTGCCAGCAGCCGAGGGACTAGCGGGTCCCTTAGGCCTCCAGATACGCAGTATTTT
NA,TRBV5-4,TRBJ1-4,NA,CASSGTNEKLFF,TGTGCCAGCAGCGGAACTAATGAAAAACTGTTTTTT
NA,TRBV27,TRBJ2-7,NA,CASSSRRGDYEQYF,TGTGCCAGCAGTTCCCGACGAGGTGACTACGAGCAGTACTTC
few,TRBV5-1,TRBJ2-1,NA,CASSLASGTYNEQFF,TGCGCCAGCAGCTTGGCGTCAGGGACCTACAATGAGCAGTTCTTC
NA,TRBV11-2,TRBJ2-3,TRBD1,CASSPLLGQGAADTQYF,TGTGCCAGCAGCCCCTTGTTGGGACAGGGGGCCGCAGATACGCAGTATTTT
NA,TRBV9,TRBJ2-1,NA,CASSVGQRLAEFDNEQFF,TGTGCCAGCAGCGTAGGACAGCGGCTGGCAGAATTTGACAATGAGCAGTTCTTC
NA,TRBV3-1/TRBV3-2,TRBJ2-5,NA,CASSPTPQFYGETQYF,TGTGCCAGCAGCCCGACGCCACAGTTCTATGGCGAGACCCAGTACTTC
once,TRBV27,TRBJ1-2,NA,CASRPIGITGYTF,TGTGCCAGCAGGCCCATAGGCATCACGGGCTACACCTTC
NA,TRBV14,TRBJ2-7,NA,CASSQEPGNKQYF,TGTGCCAGCAGCCAAGAACCAGGGAACAAGCAGTACTTC
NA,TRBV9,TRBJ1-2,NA,CASSALHGNYGYTF,TGTGCCAGCAGCGCCCTACATGGTAACTATGGCTACACCTTC